These 22 T cell receptor beta chains were sequenced from one sample in a study of T-cell reconstitution after alpha-beta-depleted transplantation in children. The TCRbeta library incorporated unique molecular identifiers. TCRdb used MiXCR to reprocess the PCR reads, holding one entry per CDR3 protein. This sample has about 980,000 distinct CDR3 sequences, with about 26% found just once. The sample consisted of PBMCs, mostly from graft donor cells, taken 360 days after TCRalphabeta/CD19-depleted stem cell transplant. The receptors were sampled from a boy younger than two who had a stem cell transplant for SCID, so the T cells may come from the graft donor.

The chain carries TRBV5-1 and TRBJ2-1, with 9 bases lining up with TRBD2. Trimming removed 0 bases from V and 6 bases from J; junction bases left unmatched: 13. This CDR3 contains 18 residues. Germline CDR1 reads SGHRS; CDR2 reads YFSETQ. The CDR3 region has the DNA TGCGCCAGCAGCTTGGCCTGGCTAGCGGGGCTAACGGGCAATGAGCAGTTCTTC. The encoded protein is CASSLAWLAGLTGNEQFF.

The chain carries TRBV20-1 and TRBJ2-7, with 7 bases matching TRBD1. The CDR3 is made up of 16 amino acids. Trimming removed 3 bases from V and 3 bases from J; junction bases left unmatched: 14. Looked up from germline, CDR1 is DFQATT and CDR2 is SNEGSKA (reference sequence). CDR3 sequence reads: CSARVRARDRLYEQYF. CDR3 nucleotide sequence: TGCAGTGCTAGGGTTCGGGCCCGGGACAGACTCTACGAGCAGTACTTC.

This clonotype was observed a handful of times. J is TRBJ2-1 and V is TRBV7-9, with 10 bases that match TRBD2. Unmatched junction bases numbered 13, after V lost 4 bases and J lost 4 bases. Germline V gives CDR1 SEHNR, CDR2 FQNEAQ (reference sequence). CDR3 length equals 18 residues. In DNA, the CDR3 is TGTGCCAGCAGCTCCTCTCTAGCGGGGGCTTTCCCATACAATGAGCAGTTCTTC. Protein: CASSSSLAGAFPYNEQFF.

This clonotype was seen ten or more times. The chain combines TRBV5-4 with TRBJ2-1; tentatively, D is TRBD2 (6 bases). V lost 1 base and J lost 9, with 11 bases in between. This CDR3 comprises 13 residues. CDR1 and CDR2 (germline): SGHNT, YYREEE (reference sequence). The CDR3, as DNA: TGTGCCAGCAGCTTGTGGCTAGCGTTTGAGCAGTTCTTC. It translates to CASSLWLAFEQFF.

This clonotype was recorded at least ten times. The genes are TRBV6-2 or TRBV6-3 and TRBJ2-1; no definite D call. V gave up 4 bases and J gave up 8 bases, with 9 bases separating them. Per the germline V gene, CDR1 is MNHEY and CDR2 is SVGEGT. This CDR3 contains 12 residues. The CDR3, as DNA: TGTGCCAGCAGTTTCTTGCAATATGAGCAGTTCTTC. Protein: CASSFLQYEQFF.

Only a few counts were recorded for this clonotype. The V call is TRBV27, the J call TRBJ1-1, with TRBD1 identical over 9 bases. Germline CDR1 and CDR2: MNHEY and SMNVEV (reference sequence). With 0 bases clipped from V and 5 bases from J, the junction kept 10 bases outside the gene matches. This CDR3 spans 17 amino acids. In DNA form, the CDR3 reads TGTGCCAGCAGTTTATCGATCGGGGACAGGGTATCGACTGAAGCTTTCTTT. Its translation: CASSLSIGDRVSTEAFF.

This clonotype has more than one count but fewer than ten. V is TRBV28 and J is TRBJ1-5, with TRBD1 matching 8 bases. V lost 3 bases to trimming and J lost 3 bases; unmatched junction nucleotides: 10. The CDR3 has 17 amino acids. Germline-derived CDR1 and CDR2 are MDHEN and SYDVKM. The CDR3 DNA follows: TGTGCCAGCAGTTTTCTAACGACAGGGGACCACAATCAGCCCCAGCATTTT. Its protein product is CASSFLTTGDHNQPQHF.

The chain links TRBV29-1 to TRBJ1-1; D possibly corresponds to TRBD1 (5 bases). Germline V gene data show CDR1 as SQVTM and CDR2 as ANQGSEA. The CDR3 is made up of 15 amino acids. V lost 7 bases, J lost 0 bases, and 18 bases lay in between. The CDR3 here is CSASPGPGLNTEAFF. CDR3 DNA sequence: TGCAGCGCTTCTCCGGGGCCTGGGTTGAACACTGAAGCTTTCTTT. The whole variable domain, filled in from reference TRBV29-1 and TRBJ1-1, reads SAVISQKPSRDICQRGTSLTIQCQVDSQVTMMFWYRQQPGQSLTLIATANQGSEATYESGFVIDKFPISRPNLTFSTLTVSNMSPEDSSIYLCSASPGPGLNTEAFFGQGTRLTVV.

This clonotype was picked up a small number of times. The chain uses TRBV12-3 or TRBV12-4 and TRBJ2-7; 9 bases are shared with TRBD1. The ends lost 3 bases at V and 6 bases at J; junction bases unmatched: 6. The CDR3 length is 14 residues. The chain's CDR3 is CASSFGTGSSEQYF. CDR3 coding DNA: TGTGCCAGCAGTTTCGGGACAGGGAGCAGCGAGCAGTACTTC.

V is TRBV12-3 or TRBV12-4 and J is TRBJ2-7; TRBD2 might be the D (5 bases). The CDR3 runs to 14 residues. The V gene lost 3 bases and the J gene lost 6 bases, with 15 bases spanning the gap. CDR3 in amino acids: CASSFFGVSFEQYF. The CDR3 bases are TGTGCCAGCAGTTTCTTCGGGGTCTCTTTCGAGCAGTACTTC.

This sequence joins TRBV19 and TRBJ1-6; D remains ambiguous. The V end lost 3 bases, the J end lost 9 bases, and 6 bases lay between the germline ends. The germline CDR1 and CDR2 sequences are LNHDA and SQIVND (reference sequence). The CDR3 loop spans 12 amino acids. The CDR3 region is CASSIRRSPLHF. CDR3 bases: TGTGCCAGTAGTATTCGACGTTCACCCCTCCACTTT. The variable domain in full, with the rest retrieved from reference TRBV19 and TRBJ1-6, is DGGITQSPKYLFRKEGQNVTLSCEQNLNHDAMYWYRQDPGQGLRLIYYSQIVNDFQKGDIAEGYSVSREKKESFPLTVTSAQKNPTAFYLCASSIRRSPLHFGNGTRLTVT.

Here the CDR3 reads CASSLWAYTGELFF. The CDR3, as DNA: TGTGCCAGCAGTTTATGGGCGTACACCGGGGAGCTGTTTTTT. This chain joins TRBV28 and TRBJ2-2; D ambiguous. Trimming took off 0 bases at V and 3 bases at J, with 5 bases between the two ends. The germline V gene has CDR1 MDHEN and CDR2 SYDVKM. The CDR3 has 14 residues.

This chain links TRBV5-1 with TRBJ2-6; D unclear. Trimming removed 4 bases from V and 4 bases from J, with 15 bases in between. CDR1 is SGHRS and CDR2 is YFSETQ in the germline V gene. This CDR3 region has 16 residues. The CDR3 nucleotides are TGCGCCAGCAGCCCACGCCCTGATGGAGGGGCCAACGTCCTGACTTTC. Translating it yields CASSPRPDGGANVLTF. Together with reference TRBV5-1 and TRBJ2-6, the CDR3 gives the full variable domain: KAGVTQTPRYLIKTRGQQVTLSCSPISGHRSVSWYQQTPGQGLQFLFEYFSETQRNKGNFPGRFSGRQFSNSRSEMNVSTLELGDSALYLCASSPRPDGGANVLTFGAGSRLTVL.

The rearrangement links TRBV4-2 to TRBJ2-1; no reliable D call. The CDR3 has 13 amino acids. Germline lookup yields CDR1 LGHNA and CDR2 YNFKEQ. The ends were cut back, 0 bases at V and 8 bases at J, with 8 bases in the middle. The CDR3 sequence is CASSQDVGYEQFF. The CDR3 DNA reads as TGTGCCAGCAGCCAAGATGTTGGGTATGAGCAGTTCTTC.

This rearrangement joins TRBV24-1 to TRBJ2-5, with D possibly TRBD1 on 5 matching bases. Trimming cost V 1 base and J 10 bases, with 21 bases left between them. There are 16 residues in the CDR3. CDR1 is KGHDR and CDR2 is SFDVKD in the germline V gene. CDR3 bases: TGTGCCACCAGTGATTTATCTCCCCGAAGACAGTTTATCCAGTACTTC. The encoded protein is CATSDLSPRRQFIQYF.

This clonotype was detected a few times. The V gene is TRBV6-1, the J gene TRBJ1-1; D ambiguous. The germline V and J ends were trimmed by 6 bases and 0 bases, with 11 bases remaining between them. Germline assignment: CDR1 MNHNS and CDR2 SASEGT. This CDR3 contains 14 residues. This CDR3 is CASRSLRLNTEAFF. For the CDR3, the DNA is TGTGCCAGCAGGTCCTTGCGGCTGAACACTGAAGCTTTCTTT.

The rearrangement joins TRBV28 to TRBJ2-1; D is unclear. Germline loops: CDR1 MDHEN, CDR2 SYDVKM. The CDR3 totals 15 residues. Trimming pared 5 bases from V and 2 bases from J, leaving 13 bases between. The CDR3 reads CASSPRLGPYNEQFF. In DNA form, the CDR3 reads TGTGCCAGCAGTCCCCGACTTGGCCCCTACAATGAGCAGTTCTTC.

This chain joins TRBV5-4 and TRBJ1-5; the D is unclear. V lost 3 bases to trimming and J lost 0 bases, with 10 bases between them. The CDR3 is made up of 15 amino acids. Germline loops: CDR1 SGHNT, CDR2 YYREEE (reference sequence). The CDR3, as DNA: TGTGCCAGCAGCTCCGGGCACATTAGCAATCAGCCCCAGCATTTT. Its protein is CASSSGHISNQPQHF.

The chain carries TRBV10-3 and TRBJ2-3; either TRBD1 or TRBD2 may fit D (6 bases each). Per germline, CDR1 ENHRY and CDR2 SYGVKD. V was shortened by 3 bases and J by 3 bases, with 16 bases between the two germline ends. The CDR3 has 16 amino acids. The CDR3 DNA follows: TGTGCCATCAGTGAAAGGGGGGCGGGGAAGACAGATACGCAGTATTTT. This sequence encodes CAISERGAGKTDTQYF.

The CDR3 region is CASSPWDGSVRFLPGELFF. CDR3 DNA: TGCGCCAGCAGCCCCTGGGACGGGTCAGTCCGGTTCCTCCCCGGGGAGCTGTTTTTT. The chain uses TRBV5-1 and TRBJ2-2; D may be TRBD1 or TRBD2 (5 bases each). The germline V gene has CDR1 SGHRS and CDR2 YFSETQ. The germline V and J ends were trimmed by 4 bases and 6 bases, with 28 bases remaining between them. This CDR3 contains 19 residues.

This clonotype was counted a few times. The chain recombines TRBV20-1 with TRBJ2-1; no reliable D call. Germline CDR1 and CDR2: DFQATT and SNEGSKA (reference sequence). CDR3 length: 14 residues. Trimming stripped 5 bases from V and 7 bases from J, with 18 bases between. The DNA of the CDR3 is TGCAGTGCTCGCACGCTCGGCAAGTGGAATGAGCAGTTCTTC. This codes for CSARTLGKWNEQFF.

This clonotype has a single count. The gene calls are TRBV15 and TRBJ2-3, with 12 bases that match TRBD2. The CDR3 loop spans 17 amino acids. CDR1 is LNHNV, CDR2 YYDKDF, per germline (reference sequence). The V segment lost 3 bases and the J segment 6 bases; nucleotides outside the gene matches: 10. CDR3 in amino acids: CATSSVLLAGGDDTQYF. For the CDR3, the DNA is TGTGCCACCAGCAGCGTACTACTAGCGGGGGGAGATGATACGCAGTATTTT. Full variable domain (outside the CDR3, taken from reference TRBV15 and TRBJ2-3): DAMVIQNPRYQVTQFGKPVTLSCSQTLNHNVMYWYQQKSSQAPKLLFHYYDKDFNNEADTPDNFQSRRPNTSFCFLDIRSPGLGDTAMYLCATSSVLLAGGDDTQYFGPGTRLTVL.